Sequencing of this TCR beta chain was carried out in a study of cytomegalovirus exposure and HLA in healthy donors. The CDR3 totals 15 residues. Per the germline V gene, CDR1 is MDHEN and CDR2 is SYDVKM. Trimming at V came to 7 bases and at J to 8 bases, leaving 12 bases not matched to a gene. The PCR used 60 Vbeta and 13 Jbeta primers. Assay: immunoSEQ multiplex PCR; the TCRdb copy retains only in-frame clones and omits some. The sample includes approximately 150,000 clones, 60% to 80% of them seen just once. The rearrangement links TRBV28 to TRBJ1-4, with TRBD1 matching over 8 bases. This clonotype was obtained from a woman in her fifties or sixties in good health and CMV-seronegative. The source material was PBMCs. The CDR3 DNA reads as TGTGCCAGCACCCACGTGCAGGGGGCTGGCGAAAAACTGTTTTTT. This sequence encodes CASTHVQGAGEKLFF.